The entry below describes one T cell receptor (beta chain). As yet, its antigen is unknown. Scientists isolated CD4+ T cells after a roughly 10-day culture period ended. The data derive from a study of vaccination effects on CD4 cells after COVID-19. V was clipped by 8 bases and J by 1 base; unmatched bases: 5. The CDR3 covers 13 residues. Germline CDR1 and CDR2: SQVTM and ANQGSEA. Profiling relied on immunoSEQ multiplex PCR, and the TCRdb table lists in-frame clones only, not all of them. The sample records about 72,000 clones, approximately 80% being singletons. The V and J genes are TRBV29-1 and TRBJ1-2, with 9 bases lining up with TRBD1. Sequenced material: CD4+ T cells from PBMCs cultured without peptide, taken before COVID-19 vaccination. This clonotype was obtained from a human donor who received a COVID-19 vaccine. CDR3 sequence: CSSTGGINYGYTF. For the CDR3, the DNA is TGCAGCTCTACAGGGGGCATTAACTATGGCTACACCTTC.